This T cell receptor beta chain was captured by sequencing in a study of OX40 agonist ivuxolimab in advanced cancers. Broadly, across the study: Ivuxolimab was an agonistic, fully human IgG2 monoclonal antibody directed against OX40 (CD134), a costimulatory receptor. Intravenous ivuxolimab was administered to patients every 2 weeks at six dose levels: 0.01, 0.1, 0.3, 1.5, 3 and 10 mg/kg. The paper describes the monotherapy dose-escalation part (N ≈ 50 patients) of the phase I trial of ivuxolimab. Partial responses occurred in three dose-escalation patients, of whom one had hepatocellular carcinoma and two had cutaneous melanoma. The point of sequencing TCRbeta in the periphery was to test whether ivuxolimab changed TCR sequence diversity and drove clonal T-cell expansion. The dose-escalation cohort was around 83% male with a mean age of around 64 years, ranging from roughly 20 to 80. Of the approximately 50 patients in dose escalation, 19 had hepatocellular carcinoma, some 15 had melanoma, 9 had renal cell carcinoma and 9 had head and neck cancer. Prior anti-PD-1, anti-PD-L1 or anti-CTLA-4 therapy was permitted, and checkpoint inhibitors had been received by approximately 39% of dose-escalation patients. Study-level results and caveats: Low levels of normalized T-cell clonal expansion were also seen in some patients who did not respond. Partial responders in the 0.1-3.0 mg/kg groups had among the lowest normalized peripheral clonal expansion, especially among CD8+ T cells. The antigen specificity of the peripheral T cells that underwent clonal expansion was not determined. After ivuxolimab, expanded clones were on average more numerous among CD8+ T cells than among CD4+ T cells. At doses of 0.1 to 3.0 mg/kg, clonal expansion of both CD4+ and CD8+ blood T cells was observed from baseline to week 6.

Genomic DNA was extracted from sorted cells for sequencing of the TCRbeta CDR3 region. The immunoSEQ Assay was used for sequencing of TCRbeta CDR3 regions. Sourced from immuneACCESS, this table was stored by TCRdb with only in-frame sequences that have V and J called. A share of the clones is absent; for the studies checked, an unresolved V gene accounts for under half, and the remainder has no known explanation. The sample data list about 65,000 clones, and about nine tenths of these were observed just once. Approximately 0.4% of the sample belongs to the ten largest clones. The trial excluded patients who had a history of autoimmune disease or who were on systemic immunosuppression. Peripheral blood for TCR sequencing was drawn from every dose cohort at baseline, at cycle 4 day 1 and at cycle 7 day 1. Samples came from an open-label, multicenter, first-in-human phase I dose-escalation trial of ivuxolimab. Adults with locally advanced or metastatic melanoma, renal cell carcinoma, hepatocellular carcinoma or head and neck squamous cell carcinoma were enrolled in the trial. Before TCR sequencing, CD4+ T cells and CD8+ T cells were sorted from peripheral blood as separate populations.

The CDR3, from cysteine to phenylalanine, totals 15 residues. The DNA shown is the 45-base CDR3, in frame from base 1. In the germline V gene, CDR1 corresponds to SGDLS and CDR2 to YYNGEE. V drops 1 base and J drops 10 bases, leaving 18 bases in between. To note about this clone: The antigen it binds to is not known. No much larger clone is present one base from it, and per-base qualities are unavailable.

The rearranged segments are TRBV9 and TRBJ1-3; TRBD1 could be the D gene, as 6 bases match. The sequenced sample was CD4+ or CD8+ T cells sorted from blood, obtained in a trial of the OX40 agonist ivuxolimab. The clonotype comes from an adult with an advanced solid tumor such as melanoma, head and neck, liver or kidney cancer. The nucleotides read TGTGCCAGCAGCGTAAATGCGGTGGGGGCCCGGACCATATATTTT. It is translated as CASSVNAVGARTIYF.